This TCR beta chain is drawn from a study of blood T cell repertoires in COVID-19. V was clipped by 6 bases and J by 1 base, with 9 bases between them. The germline V gene has CDR1 MNHEY and CDR2 SVGAGI. The CDR3 has 13 amino acids. As processed by the authors: Nucleated cell number was recorded as an estimate derived from reference gene primer amplification. TCRdb's table, derived via immunoSEQ multiplex PCR, lists solely in-frame clones and lacks some. The D gene and trimming were derived from the DNA, and the V and J assignments and clone size from that table. The sample yields 70,000 or so clones, 70% to 80% seen once.

The sample taken for sequencing was peripheral blood. The rearrangement uses TRBV6-5 and TRBJ1-1; D is unclear. This sequence originates from a woman in her seventies with acute or convalescent COVID-19. The CDR3 spells CASRRNRNTEAFF. The CDR3 nucleotides read TGTGCCAGCAGGAGGAATAGGAACACTGAAGCTTTCTTT.